The T cell receptor (beta chain) under discussion was sequenced for a study of T-cell memory formation after mild COVID-19 (dated by TCRdb to the early 2020s). Looking at the study overall: TCR sequence clusters from the two donors were found to be largely donor specific. Two young, previously healthy adult volunteers made up the cohort, one male and one female. In a couple of donors, T-cell clones that expanded and contracted after mild COVID-19 were tracked by sequencing TCRalpha and TCRbeta repertoires over time.

This clonotype was counted at least ten times. The clone's antigen remains unknown. Per-base quality was not reported, and no clone a single base away is much larger than it. These reads were obtained on an Illumina NovaSeq 6000. cDNA libraries for TCRalpha and TCRbeta were prepared by 5'RACE using constant-segment primers, with sample barcodes and unique molecular identifiers added. Trizol reagent was used to extract RNA from every sample. The libraries were amplified in two PCR steps, and the second step added a second sample barcode and Illumina TruSeq adapters. Libraries were sequenced on an Illumina NovaSeq with 2 x 150 bp paired-end reads. In the source study's methods: The reads were demultiplexed and collapsed into UMI-guided consensus sequences using migec v1.2.7. Using mixcr v2.1.11, the UMI consensuses were aligned to TRA and TRB V and J templates and assembled into clonotypes. A clonotype was counted as expanded or contracted only if both edgeR and NoisET called the change significant, with noise models trained on biological replicates. For edgeR calls, a false discovery rate-adjusted p below 0.01 and a log2 fold-change threshold of 1 were applied. As an exploratory analysis of dynamics, max-normalized trajectories of the 1000 most abundant clonotypes were examined with PCA combined with hierarchical clustering. Separately sequenced CD4+ and CD8+ repertoires were used to assign the CD4 or CD8 phenotype of responding clones. TCRdb handled the public reads itself, with Q25 trimming in fastp and clone calling in MiXCR, and kept productive beta chains. Here each entry gathers all rows of one CDR3 protein and keeps the most common genes and DNA. What appears here as the V and J calls and clone size reflects TCRdb's work, not the paper's. Recorded for this sample are 350,000 or so distinct CDR3 sequences; 13% of them occurred a single time. The ten largest clones capture 20% to 25% of the sample.

Reading the germline V gene gives CDR1 SGHVS and CDR2 FNYEAQ. V is reduced by 0 bases and J by 8 bases, leaving a spacing of 10 bases between them. The CDR3, from cysteine to phenylalanine, totals 13 residues. The only DNA kept is the CDR3, 39 bases in frame from the first base. Ficoll-Paque density gradient centrifugation was the method used to isolate PBMCs. Points the paper makes about the study in general: From day 15 to 85, contracting clones showed balanced CD4/CD8 phenotypes, whereas a second wave of clones that expanded from day 15 to 37 leaned towards CD4+. Some responding clones were found in pre-infection memory, which suggests that pre-existing cross-reactive memory T cells took part in the SARS-CoV-2 response. The study included only a couple of mild cases, and larger cohorts that include severe cases with pre-infection samples were judged to be necessary. Contracting CD4+ clones were located mainly in the CM and EM memory subsets, whereas CD8+ clones were found to be enriched in EMRA. SARS-CoV-2 specificity of the second-wave clones peaking on day 37 was not confirmed.

This chain joins TRBV7-6 to TRBJ1-1, with the D gene not confidently named. The sequenced material came from PBMCs or a T cell subset sorted from them (not recorded which). This receptor was identified in a man between 18 and 29 years old who had mild COVID-19 (a few samples of this study predate the infection). The sample titles of this study are shuffled in the database, so cell type and time point are left out; the donor was told from shared clones. CDR3 sequence: CASSLALTGEAFF. The nucleotide sequence is TGTGCCAGCAGCTTAGCGTTGACGGGGGAAGCTTTCTTT.